The sequence of this TCR beta chain was determined in a study of shared clonotypes between healthy human individuals. Broader study findings: Researchers sampled only blood; tissue repertoires likely differ. The expectation was that sequencing depth would affect clonotype sharing among donors. The represented genetic and exposure-history diversity was limited by the small number of donors.

The quantity of DNA used in unsorted PBMC replicate PCRs was 250 to 350 ng, corresponding to 30,000 to 35,000 T cell genomes. Assay: immunoSEQ multiplex PCR; the TCRdb copy retains only in-frame clones and omits some. The sample holds around 450,000 clones, around 79% seen once. With regard to this clone: The antigen is not known.

This CDR3 is 19 amino acids long. V shed 1 base and J 1 base; nucleotides not matched to a gene: 10. Germline V gives CDR1 MGHRA, CDR2 YSYEKL. The sequenced material came from PBMCs. This sequence joins TRBV4-1 and TRBJ2-7; the match to TRBD2 covers 13 bases. This TCR was sampled from a woman aged 40 to 55 in good health. Some clones in this sample may be carry-over from other donors' samples. This CDR3 reads CASSQATSGRTQRSYEQYF. As DNA, the CDR3 is TGCGCCAGCAGCCAAGCGACTAGCGGGAGGACTCAGAGATCCTACGAGCAGTACTTC.